A single sample gave rise to the 2 T cell receptor beta chains below, sequenced in a study of cytomegalovirus exposure and HLA in healthy donors. PCR employed 60 Vbeta and 13 Jbeta primers. Assay: immunoSEQ multiplex PCR; the TCRdb copy retains only in-frame clones and omits some. Counted here are approximately 170,000 clones, approximately 84% occurring once; the ten biggest clones make up 5.5% to 7.5%. Sequencing was performed on PBMCs. These receptors were taken from a woman between 35 and 50 years old in good health and CMV-seropositive.

As concerns this clone: A read error may produce the germline difference seen at one junction end. The chain recombines TRBV7-2 with TRBJ2-3, with 11 bases matching TRBD2. This CDR3 comprises 14 residues. In germline, CDR1 is SGHTA, CDR2 FQGNSA. Here the CDR3 reads CASSIATSGGRSYF. The CDR3 DNA sequence: TGTGCCAGCAGCATAGCAACTAGCGGGGGCCGCTCGTATTTT.

The chain joins TRBV28 to TRBJ2-5; TRBD1 matches at 7 bases. The germline V gene encodes CDR1 MDHEN and CDR2 SYDVKM. The CDR3 spans 17 residues. Losses at the gene ends were 5 bases for V and 1 base for J; bases not matched to a gene: 13. CDR3 in amino acids: CASSDPTTGRLQETQYF. CDR3 nucleotide sequence: TGTGCCAGCAGTGACCCGACGACAGGGAGACTCCAAGAGACCCAGTACTTC.